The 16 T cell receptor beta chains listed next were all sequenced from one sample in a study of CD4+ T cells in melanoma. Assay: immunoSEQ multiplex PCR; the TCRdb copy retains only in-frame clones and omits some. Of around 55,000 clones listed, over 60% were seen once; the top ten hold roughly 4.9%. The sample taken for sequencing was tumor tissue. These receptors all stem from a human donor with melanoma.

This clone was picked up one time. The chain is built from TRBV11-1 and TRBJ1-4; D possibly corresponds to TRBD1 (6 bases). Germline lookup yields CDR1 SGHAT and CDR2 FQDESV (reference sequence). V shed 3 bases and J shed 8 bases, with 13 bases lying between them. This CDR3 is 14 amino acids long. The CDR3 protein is CASSFRAGDEKLFF. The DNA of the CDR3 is TGTGCCAGCAGCTTCAGGGCAGGGGACGAAAAACTGTTTTTT. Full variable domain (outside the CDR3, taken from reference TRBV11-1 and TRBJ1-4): EAEVAQSPRYKITEKSQAVAFWCDPISGHATLYWYRQILGQGPELLVQFQDESVVDDSQLPKDRFSAERLKGVDSTLKIQPAELGDSAMYLCASSFRAGDEKLFFGSGTQLSVL.

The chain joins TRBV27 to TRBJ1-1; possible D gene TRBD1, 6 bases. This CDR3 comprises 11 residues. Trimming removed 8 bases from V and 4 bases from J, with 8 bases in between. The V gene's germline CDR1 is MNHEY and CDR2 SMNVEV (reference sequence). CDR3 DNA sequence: TGTGCCAGCCTAGGGGGCACTGAAGCTTTCTTT. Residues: CASLGGTEAFF.

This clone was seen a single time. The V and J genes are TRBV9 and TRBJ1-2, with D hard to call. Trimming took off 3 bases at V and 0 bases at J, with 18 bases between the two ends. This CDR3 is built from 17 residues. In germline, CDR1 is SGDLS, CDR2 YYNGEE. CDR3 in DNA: TGTGCCAGCAGCGCCAACACCGGGAGCACTTCTAACTATGGCTACACCTTC. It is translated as CASSANTGSTSNYGYTF. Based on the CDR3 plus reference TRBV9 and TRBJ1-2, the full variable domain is DSGVTQTPKHLITATGQRVTLRCSPRSGDLSVYWYQQSLDQGLQFLIQYYNGEERAKGNILERFSAQQFPDLHSELNLSSLELGDSALYFCASSANTGSTSNYGYTFGSGTRLTVV.

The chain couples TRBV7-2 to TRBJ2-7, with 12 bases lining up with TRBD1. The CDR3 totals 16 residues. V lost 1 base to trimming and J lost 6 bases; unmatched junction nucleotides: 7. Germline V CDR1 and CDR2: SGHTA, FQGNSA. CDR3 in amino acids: CASSLGLGQGAGEQYF. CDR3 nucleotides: TGTGCCAGCAGCTTAGGTTTGGGACAGGGGGCGGGCGAGCAGTACTTC. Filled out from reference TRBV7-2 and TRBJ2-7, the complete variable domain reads GAGVSQSPSNKVTEKGKDVELRCDPISGHTALYWYRQSLGQGLEFLIYFQGNSAPDKSGLPSDRFSAERTGGSVSTLTIQRTQQEDSAVYLCASSLGLGQGAGEQYFGPGTRLTVT.

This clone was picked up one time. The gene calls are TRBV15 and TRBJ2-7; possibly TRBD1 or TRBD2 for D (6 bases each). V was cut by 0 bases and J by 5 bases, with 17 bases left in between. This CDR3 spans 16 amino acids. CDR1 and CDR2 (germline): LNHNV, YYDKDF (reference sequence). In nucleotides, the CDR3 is TGTGCCACCAGCAGAGATTTTGTGGGGGGCCAAAACGAGCAGTACTTC. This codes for CATSRDFVGGQNEQYF. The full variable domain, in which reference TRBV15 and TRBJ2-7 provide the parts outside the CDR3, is DAMVIQNPRYQVTQFGKPVTLSCSQTLNHNVMYWYQQKSSQAPKLLFHYYDKDFNNEADTPDNFQSRRPNTSFCFLDIRSPGLGDTAMYLCATSRDFVGGQNEQYFGPGTRLTVT.

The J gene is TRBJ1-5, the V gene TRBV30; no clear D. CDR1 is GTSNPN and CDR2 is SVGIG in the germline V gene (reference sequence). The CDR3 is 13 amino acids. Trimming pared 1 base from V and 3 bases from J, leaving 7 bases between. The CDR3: CAWSEWINQPQHF. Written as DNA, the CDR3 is TGTGCCTGGAGTGAATGGATCAATCAGCCCCAGCATTTT.

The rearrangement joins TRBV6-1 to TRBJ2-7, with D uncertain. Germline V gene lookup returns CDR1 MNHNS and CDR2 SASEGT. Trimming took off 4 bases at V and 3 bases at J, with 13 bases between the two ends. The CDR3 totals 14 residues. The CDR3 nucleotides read TGTGCCAGCAGTGTGTCTTTGGGTGGCTACGAGCAGTACTTC. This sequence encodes CASSVSLGGYEQYF.

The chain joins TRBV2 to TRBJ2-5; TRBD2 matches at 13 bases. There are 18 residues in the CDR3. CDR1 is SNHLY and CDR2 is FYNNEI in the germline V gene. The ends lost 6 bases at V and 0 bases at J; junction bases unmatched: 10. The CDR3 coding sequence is TGTGCCAGCAGATCGGGGACTAGCGGGGCCTCGTACCAAGAGACCCAGTACTTC. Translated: CASRSGTSGASYQETQYF.

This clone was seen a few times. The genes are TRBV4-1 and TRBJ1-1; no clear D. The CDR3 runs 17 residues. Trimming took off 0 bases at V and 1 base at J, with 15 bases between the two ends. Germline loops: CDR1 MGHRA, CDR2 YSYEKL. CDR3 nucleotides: TGCGCCAGCAGCCAAGAGACGTTGGACTTCACGAACACTGAAGCTTTCTTT. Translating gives CASSQETLDFTNTEAFF.

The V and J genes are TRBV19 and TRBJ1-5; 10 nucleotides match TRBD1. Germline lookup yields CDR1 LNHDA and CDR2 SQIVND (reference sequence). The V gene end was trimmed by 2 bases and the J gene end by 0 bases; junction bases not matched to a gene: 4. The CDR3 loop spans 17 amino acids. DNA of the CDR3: TGTGCCAGTAGTATATTGACAGGGGGCTATAGCAATCAGCCCCAGCATTTT. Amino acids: CASSILTGGYSNQPQHF.

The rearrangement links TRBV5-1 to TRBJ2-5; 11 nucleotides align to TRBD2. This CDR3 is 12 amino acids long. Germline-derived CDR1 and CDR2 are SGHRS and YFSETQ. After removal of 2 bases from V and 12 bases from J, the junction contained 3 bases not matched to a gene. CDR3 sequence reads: CASSFETSGEYF. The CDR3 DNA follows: TGCGCCAGCAGCTTCGAGACTAGCGGGGAGTACTTC. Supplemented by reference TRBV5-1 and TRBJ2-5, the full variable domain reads KAGVTQTPRYLIKTRGQQVTLSCSPISGHRSVSWYQQTPGQGLQFLFEYFSETQRNKGNFPGRFSGRQFSNSRSEMNVSTLELGDSALYLCASSFETSGEYFGPGTRLLVL.

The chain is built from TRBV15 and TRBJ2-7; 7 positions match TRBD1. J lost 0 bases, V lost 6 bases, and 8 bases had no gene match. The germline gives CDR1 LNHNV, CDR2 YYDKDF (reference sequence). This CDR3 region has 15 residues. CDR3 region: CATSQEGASSYEQYF. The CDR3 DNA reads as TGTGCCACCAGTCAAGAGGGGGCCTCCTCCTACGAGCAGTACTTC.

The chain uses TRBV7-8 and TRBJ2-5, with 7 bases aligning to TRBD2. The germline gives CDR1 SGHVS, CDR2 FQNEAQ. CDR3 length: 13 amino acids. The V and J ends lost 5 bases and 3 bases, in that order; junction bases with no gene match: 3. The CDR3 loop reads CASSPAGKETQYF. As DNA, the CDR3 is TGTGCCAGCAGCCCAGCGGGAAAAGAGACCCAGTACTTC.

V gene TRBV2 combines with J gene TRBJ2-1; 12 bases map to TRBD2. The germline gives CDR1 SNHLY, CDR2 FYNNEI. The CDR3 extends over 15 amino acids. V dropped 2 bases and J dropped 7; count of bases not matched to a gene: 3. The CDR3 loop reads CASSERTSGANEQFF. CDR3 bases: TGTGCCAGCAGTGAACGGACTAGCGGGGCTAATGAGCAGTTCTTC.

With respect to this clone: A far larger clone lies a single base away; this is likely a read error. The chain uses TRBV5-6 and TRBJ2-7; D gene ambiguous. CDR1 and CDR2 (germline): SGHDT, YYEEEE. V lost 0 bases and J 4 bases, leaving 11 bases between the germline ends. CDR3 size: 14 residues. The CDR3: CASSLGLSRYEQYF. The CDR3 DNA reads TGTGCCAGCAGCTTGGGACTCTCCCGATACGAGCAGTACTTC.

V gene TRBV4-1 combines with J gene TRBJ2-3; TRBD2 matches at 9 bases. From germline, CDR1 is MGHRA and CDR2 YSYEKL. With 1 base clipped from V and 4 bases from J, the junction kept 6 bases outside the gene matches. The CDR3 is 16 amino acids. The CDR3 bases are TGCGCCAGCAGCCAAGGGCCAGCGGGGGGCGCAGATACGCAGTATTTT. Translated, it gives CASSQGPAGGADTQYF.